These T cell receptor beta chains were read from a single sample in a study of cytomegalovirus exposure and HLA in healthy donors. Clones were read by immunoSEQ multiplex PCR, and TCRdb kept only the in-frame ones, dropping some. The sample comprises some 200,000 clones, 75% to 90% of which are singletons, and roughly 2.6% rests with the top ten. The sequencing sample was made of PBMCs. The receptor source for this set is a woman aged 45-60 years in good health and CMV-seropositive. Each CDR3 is given without its conserved first and last residue.

TRBJ2-1	TRBV7-8	ASSSGQGKNEQF
TRBJ2-4	TRBV19	ASSIRERNIQY
TRBJ2-1	TRBV11-3	ASSLGTLAGFYNEQF
TRBJ1-2	TRBV5-6	ASSLEGRIYGYT
TRBJ2-2	TRBV5-5	ASSIWLGATGELF
TRBJ2-2	TRBV4-1	ASSQGGLAGVGTGELF
TRBJ1-5	TRBV4-3	ASSQTTPDRNNQPQH
TRBJ2-3	TRBV9	ASSVGGSGTDTQY
TRBJ1-4	TRBV6-5	ASSYRGVLNEKLF
TRBJ1-2	TRBV30	AFRSSGDKDGYT
TRBJ2-5	TRBV14	ASSQAGLGETQY
TRBJ1-5	TRBV6-1	ASSAAGASNQPQH
TRBJ2-2	TRBV18	ASSLQGTPNTGELF
TRBJ2-4	TRBV2	ASHRGSLVKNIQY
TRBJ2-6	TRBV4-1	ASSQRGLGANVLT
TRBJ2-7	TRBV6-6	ASRRTQGAYEQY
TRBJ1-1	TRBV2	ASSEAIRQGEAF
TRBJ2-7	TRBV7-2	ASSLGVAGASIVVYEQY
TRBJ2-1	TRBV19	ASSGGGHGTDTNEQF
TRBJ2-1	TRBV5-1	ASSGGDTYNEQF
TRBJ1-2	TRBV27	ASSNSGTGIGGYT
TRBJ1-2	TRBV18	ASSPGQGEVYGYT
TRBJ2-5	TRBV19	ASSIGLAVYQETQY
TRBJ2-3	TRBV19	ASTRGYTDTQY
TRBJ1-1	TRBV6-5	ASTRTGAVNTEAF
TRBJ2-7	TRBV10-3	ASKPSGGDEQY
TRBJ1-2	TRBV15	ATSRDGDRNYGYT